This T cell receptor (beta chain) is from a study of blood T cell repertoires in COVID-19. V lost 0 bases and J lost 14; bases outside the gene matches: 4. CDR1 is MGHRA and CDR2 is YSYEKL in the germline V gene. This CDR3 has 13 amino acids. Clones were read by immunoSEQ multiplex PCR, and TCRdb kept only the in-frame ones, dropping some. This sample has 290,000 or so clones, with approximately 90% found just once. This clone showed up just once. The sample comprised PBMCs or T cells enriched from blood (not recorded which). The receptor comes from a woman aged 30 to 39 who had recovered from COVID-19. The V call is TRBV4-1, the J call TRBJ1-6; 7 bases align to TRBD1. The CDR3 region is CASSQDRGDTLHF. As DNA, the CDR3 is TGCGCCAGCAGCCAAGACAGGGGGGATACCCTCCACTTT.